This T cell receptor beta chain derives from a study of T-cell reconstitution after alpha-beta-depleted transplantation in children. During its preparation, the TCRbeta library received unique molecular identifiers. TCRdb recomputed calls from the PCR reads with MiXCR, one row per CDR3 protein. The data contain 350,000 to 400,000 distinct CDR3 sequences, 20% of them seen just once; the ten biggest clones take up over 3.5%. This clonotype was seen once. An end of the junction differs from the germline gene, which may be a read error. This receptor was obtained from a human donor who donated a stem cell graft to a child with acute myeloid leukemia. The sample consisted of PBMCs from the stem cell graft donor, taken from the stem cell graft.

CDR3 sequence (DNA): TGTGCCACCAGTTGGAGCGGGAGCACAGATACGCAGTATTTT. Residues: CATSWSGSTDTQYF. The chain combines TRBV12-3 or TRBV12-4 with TRBJ2-3; tentatively, D is TRBD2 (6 bases). The CDR3 consists of 14 residues.